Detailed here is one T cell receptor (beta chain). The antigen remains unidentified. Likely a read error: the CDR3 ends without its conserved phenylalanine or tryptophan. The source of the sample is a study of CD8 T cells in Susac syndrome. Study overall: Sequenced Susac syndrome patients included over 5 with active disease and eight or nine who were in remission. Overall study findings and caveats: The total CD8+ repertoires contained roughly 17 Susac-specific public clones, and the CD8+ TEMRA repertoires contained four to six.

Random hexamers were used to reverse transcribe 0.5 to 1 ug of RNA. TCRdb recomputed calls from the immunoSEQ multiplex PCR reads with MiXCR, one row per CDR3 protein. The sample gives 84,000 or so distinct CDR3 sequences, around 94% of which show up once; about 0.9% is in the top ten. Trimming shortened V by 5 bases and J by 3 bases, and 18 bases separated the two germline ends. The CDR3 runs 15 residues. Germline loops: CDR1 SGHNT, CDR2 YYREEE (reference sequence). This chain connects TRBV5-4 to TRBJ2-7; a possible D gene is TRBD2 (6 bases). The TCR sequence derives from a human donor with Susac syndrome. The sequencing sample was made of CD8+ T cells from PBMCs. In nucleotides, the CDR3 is TGTGCCAGCAGTCACGCCTCCGGGACTGGCTACGAGCAGTACTCC. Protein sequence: CASSHASGTGYEQYS.